This TCR beta chain was documented in a study of shared clonotypes between healthy human individuals. Study summary: A donor's plate count was three for CD4 naive and three for CD4 memory; CD8 naive had two and CD8 memory one.

As concerns this clone: Its antigen is not identified.

Study findings and constraints: On the whole, naive subsets had larger estimated richness than memory subsets had.

Each sorted subset replicate got 200 ng genomic DNA, roughly 33,000 genomes. Generated by immunoSEQ multiplex PCR, the TCRdb table keeps only in-frame clones and is missing some. The sample holds approximately 2.4 million clones, 90% to 96% seen once. Sequenced sample: naive CD4+ T cells sorted from blood. This sample's subset: CD45RA+ positively selected. The TCR comes from a young man in good health.

The CDR3 DNA follows: TGTGCCAGCAGCTTTTACAGGGCTGAAGCTTTCTTT. Protein: CASSFYRAEAFF. This chain uses TRBV11-2 with TRBJ1-1; D is perhaps TRBD1 (6 bases). The CDR3 totals 12 residues. From germline, CDR1 is SGHAT and CDR2 FQNNGV. V gave up 3 bases and J gave up 6 bases, with 8 bases separating them.